These 9 T cell receptor beta chains were all obtained from the same sample, sequenced in a study of beta chain features in type 1 diabetes. Whole-study results and caveats: In all four CD4+ subsets, TCRB CDR3 length was significantly, moderately reduced in type 1 diabetes.

For these TCRs, the target antigens are not known. The investigators reverse transcribed all of the isolated RNA, so they sequenced expressed TCRB transcripts. The assay was immunoSEQ multiplex PCR, and TCRdb's table has in-frame clones only and misses some. The data hold more than 200,000 clones, with approximately 16% observed a single time. Sequencing was carried out using naive CD4+ T cells from blood. The receptors were sampled from a man between 25 and 39 years old with type 1 diabetes.

This clone was detected only a few times. The chain has TRBV7-9 and TRBJ2-6; D is perhaps TRBD1 (6 bases). Trimming stripped 8 bases from V and 0 bases from J, with 17 bases between. The length of the CDR3 is 17 residues. Germline V gene data show CDR1 as SEHNR and CDR2 as FQNEAQ (reference sequence). Written as DNA, the CDR3 is TGTGCCAGCGGACCTGGACAGACCAGCTCTGGGGCCAACGTCCTGACTTTC. The encoded protein is CASGPGQTSSGANVLTF.

The J gene is TRBJ1-4, the V gene TRBV6-1; 7 nucleotides line up with TRBD1. Germline CDR1 MNHNS, CDR2 SASEGT. The CDR3 has 15 residues. V shed 4 bases, J shed 5 bases, and the junction held 7 bases outside the gene matches. The CDR3 region is CASSGHGTVNEKLFF. CDR3 in DNA: TGTGCCAGCAGTGGTCACGGGACAGTAAATGAAAAACTGTTTTTT.

The J gene is TRBJ2-3, the V gene TRBV7-2; TRBD2 is a possible D gene (5 bases). Trimming cost V 5 bases and J 6 bases, with 15 bases left between them. Germline-derived CDR1 and CDR2 are SGHTA and FQGNSA. This CDR3 spans 14 amino acids. The CDR3 protein is CASSLGMGPDTQYF. The DNA of the CDR3 is TGTGCCAGCAGCCTCGGGATGGGCCCCGATACGCAGTATTTT.

The chain recombines TRBV4-1 with TRBJ2-4; TRBD2 agrees at 9 bases. The CDR3 has 18 residues. V lost 1 base, J lost 1 base, and 8 bases stayed unmatched. CDR1 MGHRA and CDR2 YSYEKL come from the germline V gene. In DNA form, the CDR3 reads TGCGCCAGCAGCCAAGGAAAGGGGAGCGGGAGGGCCAAAAACATTCAGTACTTC. Its protein product is CASSQGKGSGRAKNIQYF.

In this sample, this clone turned up a few times. The junction and the germline gene differ at one end; a read error may be behind it. This chain joins TRBV14 and TRBJ2-7; TRBD2 matches at 7 bases. CDR1 is SGHDN and CDR2 is FVKESK in the germline V gene. The CDR3 sequence is 14 residues long. Here the CDR3 DNA reads TGTGCCAGCAGCCAAGTGACGGCAGCAGCGGGGCCAGACTTC. Translation: CASSQVTAAAGPDF.

This clone was seen only a few times. This chain links TRBV5-4 with TRBJ2-5, with TRBD1 matching 7 bases. V lost 4 bases to trimming and J lost 1 base; unmatched junction nucleotides: 4. This CDR3 is 14 amino acids long. Germline V gene sequence: CDR1 SGHNT, CDR2 YYREEE (reference sequence). The chain's CDR3 is CASSMGQLQETQYF. CDR3 DNA sequence: TGTGCCAGCAGCATGGGACAGCTCCAAGAGACCCAGTACTTC.

This clone was counted only a few times. V and J are TRBV29-1 and TRBJ2-2; D possibly corresponds to TRBD2 (5 bases). V lost 4 bases and J 2 bases, leaving 11 bases between the germline ends. CDR3 length equals 14 residues. Per the germline V gene, CDR1 is SQVTM and CDR2 is ANQGSEA. The CDR3 sequence is CSVGASYNTGELFF. CDR3 in DNA: TGCAGCGTTGGGGCTAGCTACAACACCGGGGAGCTGTTTTTT.

This chain joins TRBV7-2 and TRBJ2-5; D not resolved. The germline V gene has CDR1 SGHTA and CDR2 FQGNSA. V was pared by 9 bases and J by 5 bases, with 13 bases between. The CDR3 has 12 amino acids. As DNA, the CDR3 is TGTGCCAGTGAATCGACGCGGGAGACCCAGTACTTC. Protein sequence: CASESTRETQYF. The complete variable domain, with remaining parts taken from reference TRBV7-2 and TRBJ2-5, reads GAGVSQSPSNKVTEKGKDVELRCDPISGHTALYWYRQSLGQGLEFLIYFQGNSAPDKSGLPSDRFSAERTGGSVSTLTIQRTQQEDSAVYLCASESTRETQYFGPGTRLLVL.

This clone was detected only a few times. V usage is TRBV5-1 and J usage is TRBJ2-6; D unresolved. This CDR3 contains 14 residues. The V end lost 4 bases, the J end lost 4 bases, and 9 bases lay between the germline ends. CDR1 is SGHRS, CDR2 YFSETQ, per germline. The CDR3 is CASSQSAGANVLTF. CDR3 sequence (DNA): TGCGCCAGCAGCCAGAGCGCCGGGGCCAACGTCCTGACTTTC.